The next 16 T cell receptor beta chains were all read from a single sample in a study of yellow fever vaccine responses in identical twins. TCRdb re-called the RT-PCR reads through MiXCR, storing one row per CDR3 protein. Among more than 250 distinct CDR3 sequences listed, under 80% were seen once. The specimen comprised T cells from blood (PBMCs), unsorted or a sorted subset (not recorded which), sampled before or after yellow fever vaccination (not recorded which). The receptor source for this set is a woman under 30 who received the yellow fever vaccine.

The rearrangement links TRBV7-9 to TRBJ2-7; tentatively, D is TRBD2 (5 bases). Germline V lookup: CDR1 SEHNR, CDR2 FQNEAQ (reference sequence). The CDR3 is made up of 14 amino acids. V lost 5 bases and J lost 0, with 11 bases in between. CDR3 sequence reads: CASSGRTSSYEQYF. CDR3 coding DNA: TGTGCCAGCAGCGGCAGGACTTCCTCCTACGAGCAGTACTTC.

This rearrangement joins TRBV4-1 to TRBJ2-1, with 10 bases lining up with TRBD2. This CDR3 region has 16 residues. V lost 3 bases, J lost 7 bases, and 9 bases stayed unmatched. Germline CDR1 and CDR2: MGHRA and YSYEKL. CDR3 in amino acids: CASSHQSGRAVNEQFF. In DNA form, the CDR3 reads TGCGCCAGCAGCCACCAAAGCGGGAGGGCGGTGAATGAGCAGTTCTTC.

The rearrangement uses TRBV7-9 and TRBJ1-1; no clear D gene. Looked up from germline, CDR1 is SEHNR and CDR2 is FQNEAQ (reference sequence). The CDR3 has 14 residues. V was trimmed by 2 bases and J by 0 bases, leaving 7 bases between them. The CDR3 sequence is CASSLLTLNTEAFF. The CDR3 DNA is TGTGCCAGCAGCTTACTGACTTTGAACACTGAAGCTTTCTTT.

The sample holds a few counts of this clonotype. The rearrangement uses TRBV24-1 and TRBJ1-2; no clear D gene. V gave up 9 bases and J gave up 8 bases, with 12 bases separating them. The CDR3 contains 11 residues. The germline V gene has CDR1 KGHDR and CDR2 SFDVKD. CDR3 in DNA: TGTGCCACCGCGCAAGATGGAGGCTACACCTTC. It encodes CATAQDGGYTF.

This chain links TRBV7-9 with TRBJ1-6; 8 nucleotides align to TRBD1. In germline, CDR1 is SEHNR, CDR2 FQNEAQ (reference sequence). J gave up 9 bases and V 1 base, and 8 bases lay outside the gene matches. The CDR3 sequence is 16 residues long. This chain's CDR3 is CASSLDPGQGGSPLHF. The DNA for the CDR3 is TGTGCCAGCAGCTTAGACCCCGGACAGGGTGGTTCACCCCTCCACTTT.

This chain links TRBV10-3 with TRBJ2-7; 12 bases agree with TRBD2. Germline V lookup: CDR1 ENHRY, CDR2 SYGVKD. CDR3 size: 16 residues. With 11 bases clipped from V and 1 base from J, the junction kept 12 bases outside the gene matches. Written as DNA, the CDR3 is TGTGCCGCAACGCCTAGCGGGAGGGCGGGGTCCTACGAGCAGTACTTC. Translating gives CAATPSGRAGSYEQYF.

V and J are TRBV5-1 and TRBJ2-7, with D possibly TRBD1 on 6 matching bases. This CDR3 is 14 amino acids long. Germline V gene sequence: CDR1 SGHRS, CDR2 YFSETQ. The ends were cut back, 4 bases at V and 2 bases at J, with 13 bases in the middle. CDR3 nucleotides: TGCGCCAGCAGCGGCACCGGGACACCCTACGAGCAGTACTTC. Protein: CASSGTGTPYEQYF. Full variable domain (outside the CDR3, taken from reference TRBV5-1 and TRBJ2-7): KAGVTQTPRYLIKTRGQQVTLSCSPISGHRSVSWYQQTPGQGLQFLFEYFSETQRNKGNFPGRFSGRQFSNSRSEMNVSTLELGDSALYLCASSGTGTPYEQYFGPGTRLTVT.

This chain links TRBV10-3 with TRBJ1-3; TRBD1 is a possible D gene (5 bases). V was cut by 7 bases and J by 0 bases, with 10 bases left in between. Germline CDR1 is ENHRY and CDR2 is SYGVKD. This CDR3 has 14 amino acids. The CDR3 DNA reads TGTGCCATCAAGGCGGACAACTCTGGAAACACCATATATTTT. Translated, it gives CAIKADNSGNTIYF.

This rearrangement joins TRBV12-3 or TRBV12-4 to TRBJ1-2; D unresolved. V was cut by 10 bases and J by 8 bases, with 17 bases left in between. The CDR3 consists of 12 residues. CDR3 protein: CATKTGIRGYTF. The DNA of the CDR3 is TGTGCCACCAAGACGGGGATTCGGGGCTACACCTTC.

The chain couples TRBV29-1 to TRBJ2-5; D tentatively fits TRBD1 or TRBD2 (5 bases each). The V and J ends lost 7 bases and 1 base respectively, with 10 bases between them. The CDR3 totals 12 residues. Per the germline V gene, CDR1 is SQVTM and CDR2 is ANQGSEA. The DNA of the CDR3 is TGCAGCGCCGGGGACGCCCAAGAGACCCAGTACTTC. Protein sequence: CSAGDAQETQYF.

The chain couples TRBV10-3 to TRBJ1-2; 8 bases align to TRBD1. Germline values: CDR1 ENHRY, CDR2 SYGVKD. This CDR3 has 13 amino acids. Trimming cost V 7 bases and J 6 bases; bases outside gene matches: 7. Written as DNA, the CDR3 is TGTGCCATCAACCAGGGGGCTGGGAATGGCTACACCTTC. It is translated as CAINQGAGNGYTF.

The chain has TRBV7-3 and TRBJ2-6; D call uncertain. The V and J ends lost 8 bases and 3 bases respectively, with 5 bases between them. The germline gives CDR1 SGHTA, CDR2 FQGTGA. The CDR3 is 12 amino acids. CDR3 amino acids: CASSGGANVLTF. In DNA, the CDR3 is TGTGCCAGCTCCGGTGGGGCCAACGTCCTGACTTTC.

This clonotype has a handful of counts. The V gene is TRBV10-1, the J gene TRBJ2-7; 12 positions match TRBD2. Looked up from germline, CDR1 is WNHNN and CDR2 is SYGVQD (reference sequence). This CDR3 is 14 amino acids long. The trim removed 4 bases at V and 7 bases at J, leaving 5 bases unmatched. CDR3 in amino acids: CASSGTSGTDEQYF. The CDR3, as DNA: TGCGCCAGCAGTGGGACTAGCGGGACGGATGAGCAGTACTTC.

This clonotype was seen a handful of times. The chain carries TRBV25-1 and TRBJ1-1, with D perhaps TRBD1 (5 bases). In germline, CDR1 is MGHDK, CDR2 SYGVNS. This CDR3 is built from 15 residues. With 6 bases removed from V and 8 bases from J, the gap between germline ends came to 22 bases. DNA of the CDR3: TGTGCCAGCAGCCGTTCTACCGGGACCAAACTAGAAGCTTTCTTT. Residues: CASSRSTGTKLEAFF.

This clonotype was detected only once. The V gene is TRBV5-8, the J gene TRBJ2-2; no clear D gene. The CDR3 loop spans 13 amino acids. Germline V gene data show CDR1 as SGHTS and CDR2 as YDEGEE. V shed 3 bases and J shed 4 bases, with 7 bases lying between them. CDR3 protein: CASSSTPTGELFF. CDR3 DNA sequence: TGTGCCAGCAGCTCGACTCCCACCGGGGAGCTGTTTTTT.

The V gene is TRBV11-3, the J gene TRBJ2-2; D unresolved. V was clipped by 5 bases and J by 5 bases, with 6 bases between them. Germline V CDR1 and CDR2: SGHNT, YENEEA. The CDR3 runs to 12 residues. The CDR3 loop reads CASSHSTGELFF. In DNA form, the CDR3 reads TGTGCCAGCAGCCACAGTACCGGGGAGCTGTTTTTT.